The present entry profiles one TCR beta chain with its context. Its matching antigen is unknown. Amplification by 5'RACE using constant-segment primers produced TCR alpha and TCR beta cDNA libraries that carried sample barcodes and UMIs. TCRdb passed the 5' RACE reads through MiXCR, listing each CDR3 protein once. The sample consists of tens of thousands of distinct CDR3 sequences, less than 15% of them appearing once. The data were obtained in a study of T-cell memory formation after mild COVID-19. Study as a whole: There were largely donor-specific TCR clusters.

This CDR3 has 15 amino acids. The trim removed 6 bases at V and 2 bases at J, leaving 6 bases unmatched. The germline V gene encodes CDR1 MNHEY and CDR2 SVGAGI. Notes on the study in general: Contracting CD4+ clones sat mainly in CM and EM; CD8+ in EMRA. Contracting clones, day 15 to 85, had balanced CD4/CD8, and later expanders favored CD4+.

Sample: PBMCs or a T cell subset sorted from them (not recorded which). The V call is TRBV6-5, the J call TRBJ2-1; 8 bases are a match to TRBD1. This receptor was obtained from an adult woman who had mild COVID-19 (a few samples of this study predate the infection). Cell type and time point are not known. The CDR3 loop reads CASSVTRGPYNEQFF. The CDR3 region has the DNA TGTGCCAGCAGCGTTACCAGGGGGCCCTACAATGAGCAGTTCTTC.